What follows are 24 T cell receptor beta chains derived from one specimen sequenced in a study of blood T cell repertoires in COVID-19. Some clones are missing from TCRdb's copy, which holds only in-frame ones; the method was immunoSEQ multiplex PCR. Of 75,000 to 100,000 clones listed, more than 70% are singletons. The material sequenced was peripheral blood. These receptors all stem from a human donor with acute or convalescent COVID-19. The donor label of this sample is uncertain.

The V and J genes are TRBV5-1 and TRBJ1-6, with 11 nucleotides matching TRBD1. The CDR3 length is 14 residues. V trimming: 3 bases; J trimming: 9 bases; junction bases outside the gene matches: 2. Germline V gene sequence: CDR1 SGHRS, CDR2 YFSETQ. DNA for the CDR3: TGCGCCAGCAGCTCGGGACAGGGGGGTTCACCCCTCCACTTT. This codes for CASSSGQGGSPLHF.

CDR3: CASSSPTANYGYTF. In DNA form, the CDR3 reads TGTGCCAGCAGTTCTCCGACTGCTAACTATGGCTACACCTTC. This rearrangement joins TRBV6-5 to TRBJ1-2; D call uncertain. In germline, CDR1 is MNHEY, CDR2 SVGAGI. V lost 4 bases and J 0 bases, leaving 9 bases between the germline ends. The CDR3 sequence is 14 residues long.

The chain couples TRBV29-1 to TRBJ2-7, with TRBD1 matching 7 bases. V shed 5 bases and J 5 bases; nucleotides not matched to a gene: 3. Germline V gives CDR1 SQVTM, CDR2 ANQGSEA. The CDR3 length is 11 residues. The CDR3 DNA is TGCAGCGTTATGCAGGGGGACGAGCAGTACTTC. Translation: CSVMQGDEQYF.

A few counts support this clone. The genes are TRBV5-1 and TRBJ1-5; 12 bases are a match to TRBD1. The CDR3 consists of 17 residues. V shed 4 bases and J 2 bases; nucleotides not matched to a gene: 7. CDR1 and CDR2 (germline): SGHRS, YFSETQ. The CDR3, as DNA: TGCGCCAGCAGCCTCGGGACAGGGGGCGCGGGCAATCAGCCCCAGCATTTT. It is translated as CASSLGTGGAGNQPQHF.

This rearrangement joins TRBV10-1 to TRBJ2-7; 7 nucleotides align to TRBD1. Germline CDR1 reads WNHNN; CDR2 reads SYGVQD (reference sequence). Trimming took 6 bases from V and 1 from J; bases not matched to a gene: 6. The CDR3 has 14 residues. CDR3: CASRRTGRSYEQYF. The CDR3 DNA is TGCGCCAGCAGGAGGACAGGTCGGTCCTACGAGCAGTACTTC.

J is TRBJ1-6 and V is TRBV4-3, with D tentatively TRBD1 (6 bases). The CDR3 runs to 13 residues. The V gene lost 3 bases and the J gene lost 6 bases, with 6 bases spanning the gap. Germline lookup yields CDR1 LGHNA and CDR2 YSLEER. This CDR3 reads CASSQGANSPLHF. The CDR3 coding sequence is TGCGCCAGCAGCCAGGGGGCTAATTCACCCCTCCACTTT.

The CDR3 here is CAWSVSGGRGQPQHF. The CDR3 DNA is TGTGCCTGGAGTGTATCAGGGGGTCGGGGACAGCCCCAGCATTTT. The rearrangement joins TRBV30 to TRBJ1-5, with 7 nucleotides matching TRBD1. Unmatched junction bases numbered 9, after V lost 0 bases and J lost 7 bases. CDR3 length equals 15 residues. Germline V lookup: CDR1 GTSNPN, CDR2 SVGIG (reference sequence).

This sequence joins TRBV7-6 and TRBJ1-1, with D perhaps TRBD1 (6 bases). The germline V and J ends were trimmed by 1 base and 8 bases, with 17 bases remaining between them. CDR3 length: 15 residues. The germline V gene encodes CDR1 SGHVS and CDR2 FNYEAQ. CDR3 bases: TGTGCCAGCAGCTTAGAGAGAGGGGGAGCTTTAGAAGCTTTCTTT. Its translation: CASSLERGGALEAFF. Using reference TRBV7-6 and TRBJ1-1 for the parts outside the CDR3, the full variable domain is GAGVSQSPRYKVTKRGQDVALRCDPISGHVSLYWYRQALGQGPEFLTYFNYEAQQDKSGLPNDRFSAERPEGSISTLTIQRTEQRDSAMYRCASSLERGGALEAFFGQGTRLTVV.

The CDR3 DNA is TGTGCCATCAGTTTACAGGGGGCCGGGGAGCTGTTTTTT. It specifies CAISLQGAGELFF. V gene TRBV10-3 combines with J gene TRBJ2-2, with 8 bases that match TRBD1. The CDR3 extends over 13 amino acids. Unmatched junction bases numbered 2, after V lost 5 bases and J lost 6 bases. CDR1 and CDR2 from the germline V gene are ENHRY and SYGVKD.

In nucleotides, the CDR3 is TGCGCCAGCAGCTTGGCGGGCGGGGGGGCACATGAGCAGTTCTTC. The encoded protein is CASSLAGGGAHEQFF. The chain is built from TRBV5-1 and TRBJ2-1; 9 bases are shared with TRBD2. Germline assignment: CDR1 SGHRS and CDR2 YFSETQ. This CDR3 is built from 15 residues. J gave up 8 bases and V 0 bases, and 6 bases lay outside the gene matches.

CDR3 loop: CASSLAGGSTEAFF. The DNA for the CDR3 is TGCGCCAGCAGCTTGGCGGGCGGGAGCACTGAAGCTTTCTTT. The chain joins TRBV5-1 to TRBJ1-1; no reliable D call. The V gene lost 0 bases and the J gene lost 4 bases, with 10 bases spanning the gap. There are 14 residues in the CDR3. The germline gives CDR1 SGHRS, CDR2 YFSETQ.

The CDR3 DNA sequence: TGTGCCAGCAGCTCCCAACGGTGGGAGGGACGTTACCAAGAGACCCAGTACTTC. It specifies CASSSQRWEGRYQETQYF. V and J are TRBV21-1 and TRBJ2-5; the table's TRBD2 call for D was not verified on the DNA. TRBV21-1 is labeled a pseudogene. The CDR3 spans 18 residues.

J is TRBJ1-1 and V is TRBV11-2, with D possibly TRBD1 on 6 matching bases. Per germline, CDR1 SGHAT and CDR2 FQNNGV. The CDR3 extends over 12 amino acids. Trimming shortened V by 5 bases and J by 5 bases, and 9 bases separated the two germline ends. DNA for the CDR3: TGTGCCAGCAGCCCCGGGACAACTGAAGCTTTCTTT. It encodes CASSPGTTEAFF.

The genes are TRBV7-2 and TRBJ2-1; 10 bases align to TRBD2. Germline loops: CDR1 SGHTA, CDR2 FQGNSA. CDR3 length: 14 residues. V lost 4 bases to trimming and J lost 9 bases; unmatched junction nucleotides: 6. The CDR3 loop is CASSSKRGGREQFF. The CDR3 bases are TGTGCCAGCAGCTCGAAGCGGGGGGGCCGTGAGCAGTTCTTC.

This rearrangement joins TRBV7-9 to TRBJ2-2; a weak D match, TRBD2 (5 bases). Germline-derived CDR1 and CDR2 are SEHNR and FQNEAQ (reference sequence). The CDR3 covers 15 residues. V lost 7 bases and J 0 bases, leaving 12 bases between the germline ends. CDR3 amino acids: CASTPAGTNTGELFF. In DNA form, the CDR3 reads TGTGCCAGCACCCCCGCCGGGACGAACACCGGGGAGCTGTTTTTT.

The J gene is TRBJ2-1, the V gene TRBV11-3; D gene uncertain. Trimming removed 3 bases from V and 7 bases from J, with 10 bases in between. The CDR3 sequence is 13 residues long. Germline assignment: CDR1 SGHNT and CDR2 YENEEA. CDR3 amino acids: CASSFYAGNEQFF. CDR3 nucleotide sequence: TGTGCCAGCAGCTTTTACGCCGGGAATGAGCAGTTCTTC.

The CDR3 nucleotides are TGTGCCAGCGGGGGGACCTCTGGGGCCAACGTCCTGACTTTC. As protein: CASGGTSGANVLTF. This chain connects TRBV7-3 to TRBJ2-6, with a possible D match to TRBD2 (6 bases). The CDR3 is 14 amino acids. Per germline, CDR1 SGHTA and CDR2 FQGTGA. V was trimmed by 8 bases and J by 0 bases, leaving 8 bases between them.

The V gene is TRBV6-5, the J gene TRBJ1-5; 7 positions match TRBD1. Germline V gene lookup returns CDR1 MNHEY and CDR2 SVGAGI. V was pared by 6 bases and J by 5 bases, with 10 bases of the junction left unmatched. CDR3 length equals 15 residues. Written as DNA, the CDR3 is TGTGCCAGCAGCCGGGACAGAAATTTCTATCAGCCCCAGCATTTT. Protein product: CASSRDRNFYQPQHF.

The V gene is TRBV27, the J gene TRBJ2-3; no reliable D call. There are 14 residues in the CDR3. Per germline, CDR1 MNHEY and CDR2 SMNVEV (reference sequence). Trimming removed 0 bases from V and 1 base from J, with 5 bases in between. The CDR3 nucleotides are TGTGCCAGCAGTTTATCGGCTGGCACAGATACGCAGTATTTT. It translates to CASSLSAGTDTQYF.

The chain carries TRBV27 and TRBJ2-7, with 8 bases aligning to TRBD1. After removal of 4 bases from V and 3 bases from J, the junction contained 2 bases not matched to a gene. There are 13 residues in the CDR3. Germline V gene sequence: CDR1 MNHEY, CDR2 SMNVEV (reference sequence). As DNA, the CDR3 is TGTGCCAGCAGTTGGGGACAGGTCTACGAGCAGTACTTC. Translation: CASSWGQVYEQYF.

The V and J genes are TRBV4-2 and TRBJ2-5, with D uncertain. Trimming pared 0 bases from V and 4 bases from J, leaving 15 bases between. This CDR3 is 16 amino acids long. CDR1 and CDR2 (germline): LGHNA, YNFKEQ. The CDR3, as DNA: TGTGCCAGCAGCCAAGATGAGCAGACTCCGCGAGAGACCCAGTACTTC. Protein sequence: CASSQDEQTPRETQYF.

This sequence joins TRBV5-4 and TRBJ2-5, with 11 bases fitting TRBD2. Germline V gene lookup returns CDR1 SGHNT and CDR2 YYREEE (reference sequence). J was trimmed by 5 bases and V by 10 bases; bases with no gene match: 13. The CDR3 is 15 amino acids. The CDR3 region has the DNA TGTGCCGCCGGGGCTAGCGGGGGGAAGTGGGAGACCCAGTACTTC. This codes for CAAGASGGKWETQYF.

This chain uses TRBV2 with TRBJ2-5, with D perhaps TRBD1 (6 bases). The CDR3 has 15 amino acids. Germline CDR1 reads SNHLY; CDR2 reads FYNNEI. V gave up 8 bases and J gave up 2 bases, with 18 bases separating them. CDR3 sequence reads: CASGVTGWGQETQYF. DNA of the CDR3: TGTGCCAGCGGTGTAACAGGGTGGGGACAAGAGACCCAGTACTTC. The full variable domain, in which reference TRBV2 and TRBJ2-5 provide the parts outside the CDR3, is EPEVTQTPSHQVTQMGQEVILRCVPISNHLYFYWYRQILGQKVEFLVSFYNNEISEKSEIFDDQFSVERPDGSNFTLKIRSTKLEDSAMYFCASGVTGWGQETQYFGPGTRLLVL.

The V call is TRBV29-1, the J call TRBJ2-3; unclear D gene. Germline V gives CDR1 SQVTM, CDR2 ANQGSEA. V dropped 6 bases and J dropped 4 bases, with 17 bases sitting between them. The CDR3 has 14 amino acids. The CDR3 DNA sequence: TGCAGCGTCCCCGGTGCGGCGGTTGCAGATACGCAGTATTTT. Protein: CSVPGAAVADTQYF.